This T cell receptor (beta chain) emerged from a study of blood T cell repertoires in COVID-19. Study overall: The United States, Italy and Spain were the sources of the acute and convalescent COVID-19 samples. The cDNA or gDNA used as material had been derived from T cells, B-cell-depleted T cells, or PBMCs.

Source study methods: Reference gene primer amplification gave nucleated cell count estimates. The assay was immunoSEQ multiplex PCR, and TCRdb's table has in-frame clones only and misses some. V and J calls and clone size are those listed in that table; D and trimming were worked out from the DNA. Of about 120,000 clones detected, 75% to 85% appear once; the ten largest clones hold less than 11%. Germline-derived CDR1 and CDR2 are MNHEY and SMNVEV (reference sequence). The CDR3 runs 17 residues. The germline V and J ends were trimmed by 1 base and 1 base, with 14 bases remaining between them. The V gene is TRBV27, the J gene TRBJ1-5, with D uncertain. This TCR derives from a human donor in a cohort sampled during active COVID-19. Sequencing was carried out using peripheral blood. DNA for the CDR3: TGTGCCAGCAGTTTATACCCTCCAGCGGGAAGCAATCAGCCCCAGCATTTT. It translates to CASSLYPPAGSNQPQHF.